The clone carrying this T cell receptor (beta chain) was found once. Libraries were prepared by immunoSEQ multiplex PCR; TCRdb keeps only in-frame clonotypes and omits some of them. The sample records about 85,000 clones, roughly 94% being singletons. The data derive from a study of technical replicates of blood from a handful of donors. The CDR3 loop spans 11 amino acids. With 6 bases removed from V and 4 bases from J, the gap between germline ends came to 9 bases. Germline V gene sequence: CDR1 DFQATT, CDR2 SNEGSKA (reference sequence). The rearrangement joins TRBV20-1 to TRBJ1-2, with D possibly matching TRBD1 (6 bases). Sequencing input: T cells isolated from PBMCs. This TCR was recovered from a human donor in good health. In nucleotides, the CDR3 is TGCAGTGCATTGGACAGCTATGGCTACACCTTC. The encoded protein is CSALDSYGYTF.